There are a few counts of the clone carrying this TCR beta chain. Original handling: Amplification from reference gene primers served as the basis for estimated nucleated cell counts. This table comes from immunoSEQ multiplex PCR, and its TCRdb copy is limited to in-frame clones, with some not included. Clonal size and the V and J genes are those of that table, whereas D and trimming came from the DNA. The sample yields fewer than 350,000 clones, around 81% seen once. The data stem from a study of blood T cell repertoires in COVID-19. Germline lookup yields CDR1 MNHEY and CDR2 SVGAGI. V lost 0 bases and J 7 bases, leaving 8 bases between the germline ends. The CDR3 covers 13 residues.

The specimen was peripheral blood. The J gene is TRBJ2-3, the V gene TRBV6-5, with a tentative D call TRBD2 (6 bases). This receptor was taken from a woman in her fifties or sixties with active or convalescent COVID-19. The CDR3 spells CASSYSGGNTQYF. For the CDR3, the DNA is TGTGCCAGCAGTTACTCCGGCGGGAATACGCAGTATTTT.